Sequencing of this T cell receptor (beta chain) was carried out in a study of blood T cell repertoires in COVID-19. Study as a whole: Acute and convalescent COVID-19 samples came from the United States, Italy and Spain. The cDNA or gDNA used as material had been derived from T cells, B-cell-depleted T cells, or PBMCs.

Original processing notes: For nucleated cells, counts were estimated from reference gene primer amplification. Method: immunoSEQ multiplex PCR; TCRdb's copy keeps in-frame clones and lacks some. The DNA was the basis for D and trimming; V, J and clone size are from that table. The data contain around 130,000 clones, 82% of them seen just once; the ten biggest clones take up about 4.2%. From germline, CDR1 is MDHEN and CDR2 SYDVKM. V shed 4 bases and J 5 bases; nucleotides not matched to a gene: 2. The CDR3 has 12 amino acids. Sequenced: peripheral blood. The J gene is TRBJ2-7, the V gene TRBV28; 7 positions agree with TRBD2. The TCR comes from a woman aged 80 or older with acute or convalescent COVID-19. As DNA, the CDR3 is TGTGCCAGCAGTTCTGCGGGAGACGAGCAGTACTTC. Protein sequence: CASSSAGDEQYF.